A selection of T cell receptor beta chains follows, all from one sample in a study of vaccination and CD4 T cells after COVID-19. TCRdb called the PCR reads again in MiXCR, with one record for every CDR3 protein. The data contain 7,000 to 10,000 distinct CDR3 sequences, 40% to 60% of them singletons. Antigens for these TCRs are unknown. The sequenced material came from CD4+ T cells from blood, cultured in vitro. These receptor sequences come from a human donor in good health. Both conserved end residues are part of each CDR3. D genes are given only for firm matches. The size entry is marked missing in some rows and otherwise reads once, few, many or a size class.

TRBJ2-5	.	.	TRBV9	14	TGTGCCAGCAGCGTAGGAGGGGACCAAGAGACCCAGTACTTC	CASSVGGDQETQYF
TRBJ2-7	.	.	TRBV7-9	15	TGTGCCAGCAGCAAAAAGGGGAACTCAGGCTACGAGCAGTACTTC	CASSKKGNSGYEQYF
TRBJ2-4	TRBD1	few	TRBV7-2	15	TGTGCCAGCAGCTTGGACGGGACAGACACAAACATTCAGTACTTC	CASSLDGTDTNIQYF
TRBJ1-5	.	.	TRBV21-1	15	TGTGCCAGCATCCGGCGGGGGATAGGCGATCAGCCCCAGCATTTT	CASIRRGIGDQPQHF
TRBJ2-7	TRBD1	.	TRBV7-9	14	TGTGCCAGCAGACGGGACAGCCTGAGGTTCCAGCAGTACTTC	CASRRDSLRFQQYF
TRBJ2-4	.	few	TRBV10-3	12	TGTGCCATCAGTGTAGGGGCGGGTCCACAGTACTTC	CAISVGAGPQYF
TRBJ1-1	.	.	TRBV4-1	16	TGCGCCAGCAGCCAAGGGTCCACGGACCGAAACACTGAAGCTTTCTTT	CASSQGSTDRNTEAFF
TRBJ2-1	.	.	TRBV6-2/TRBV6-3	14	TGTGCCAGCAGTTACGATGGACTTAGTAATGAGCAGTTCTTC	CASSYDGLSNEQFF
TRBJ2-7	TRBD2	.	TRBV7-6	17	TGTGCCAGCAGCTTCGGCGGGCGGGGGGGCCCCTCCTACGAGCAGTACTTC	CASSFGGRGGPSYEQYF
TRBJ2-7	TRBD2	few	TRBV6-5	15	TGTGCCAGCAGTTACTCGAGCGGGGGGGCCGTGGAGCAGTACTTC	CASSYSSGGAVEQYF
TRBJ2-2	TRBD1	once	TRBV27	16	TGTGCCAGCAGTTTATTGGTGACAGGGGCCACCGGGGAGCTGTTTTTT	CASSLLVTGATGELFF
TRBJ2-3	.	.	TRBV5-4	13	TGTGCCAGCAGCTTCCCCCTCACAGATACGCAGTATTTT	CASSFPLTDTQYF
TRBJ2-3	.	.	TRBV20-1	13	TGCAGTGCAGAGGCGGCTAGCACAGATACGCAGTATTTT	CSAEAASTDTQYF
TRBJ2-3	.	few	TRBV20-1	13	TGCAGTGCTAGCGGGACTTTACTAGATACGCAGTATTTT	CSASGTLLDTQYF
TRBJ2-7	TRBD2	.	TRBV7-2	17	TGTGCCAGCACCCGGGAGATACGGGCGGGAGGGCCGGGAGAGCAGTACTTC	CASTREIRAGGPGEQYF
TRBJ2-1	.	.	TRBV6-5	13	TGTGCCAGCAGTTACTCGGGGTCAATTGAGCAGTTCTTC	CASSYSGSIEQFF
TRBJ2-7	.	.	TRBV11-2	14	TGTGCCAGCAGCTTAGCTCCGGGGACATACGAGCAGTACTTC	CASSLAPGTYEQYF
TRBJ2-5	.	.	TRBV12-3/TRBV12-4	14	TGTGCCAGCAGTTTCGGCAGGGAGCGAGAGACCCAGTACTTC	CASSFGRERETQYF
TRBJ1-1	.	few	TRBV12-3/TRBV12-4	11	TGTGCCAGCACCCTGTACACTGAAGCTTTCTTT	CASTLYTEAFF
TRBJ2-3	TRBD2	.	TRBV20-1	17	TGCAGTGCTAGCAGGCTAGCGGGAGGACCCATTACAGATACGCAGTATTTT	CSASRLAGGPITDTQYF
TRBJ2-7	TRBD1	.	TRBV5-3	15	TGTGCCAGAAGCCCGGGACAGGGGGCGCCTTTCGAGCAGTACTTC	CARSPGQGAPFEQYF
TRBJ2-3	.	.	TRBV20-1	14	TGCAGTGCTCAAAAAGGGGGAAGCCCAGATACGCAGTATTTT	CSAQKGGSPDTQYF
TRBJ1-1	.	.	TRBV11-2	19	TGTGCCAGCAGCGCGGGGGCCTTCAACCCCCTAAGGGCTTACACTGAAGCTTTCTTT	CASSAGAFNPLRAYTEAFF
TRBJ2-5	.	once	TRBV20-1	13	TGCAGTGCTTTCAGGGATTCCCAAGAGACCCAGTACTTC	CSAFRDSQETQYF
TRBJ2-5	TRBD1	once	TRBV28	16	TGTGCCAGCAGTTCACCCAAGGACAGGGTACCGGAGACCCAGTACTTC	CASSSPKDRVPETQYF
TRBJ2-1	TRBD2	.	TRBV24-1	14	TGTGCCACCAGTGGAACTAGCGGGAGTAATGAGCAGTTCTTC	CATSGTSGSNEQFF
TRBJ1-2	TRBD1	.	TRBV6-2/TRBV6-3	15	TGTGCCAGCAGTGTAACAGGGGGCCATTGGTATGGCTACACCTTC	CASSVTGGHWYGYTF